These 18 T cell receptor beta chains share one sample of origin, sequenced in a study of T cell responses to AZD1222 COVID-19 vaccine. Profiled with immunoSEQ multiplex PCR; TCRdb holds only in-frame clones, not every one. This sample has around 170,000 clones, with 90% found just once. The specimen comprised peripheral blood, sampled on day 0 of AZD1222 vaccination. The receptors here all came from an adult in good health.

The CDR3 sequence is CASSQPGRYGYTF. CDR3 in DNA: TGTGCCAGCAGCCAACCAGGGAGGTATGGCTACACCTTC. The rearrangement joins TRBV3-1 (or the pseudogene TRBV3-2) to TRBJ1-2; TRBD1 is a possible D gene (5 bases). This CDR3 is built from 13 residues. Germline assignment: CDR1 LGHDT and CDR2 YNNKEL (reference sequence). V dropped 2 bases and J dropped 5 bases, with 9 bases sitting between them.

The chain employs TRBV30 and TRBJ2-1, with D unresolved. The V and J ends lost 2 bases and 6 bases respectively, with 5 bases between them. Germline-derived CDR1 and CDR2 are GTSNPN and SVGIG (reference sequence). There are 11 residues in the CDR3. The CDR3 reads CAWSLPNEQFF. The CDR3 DNA follows: TGTGCCTGGAGTTTGCCCAATGAGCAGTTCTTC.

DNA for the CDR3: TGTGCCAGCAGTGAAGCTCAGGGAGAAACTGAAGCTTTCTTT. Translating gives CASSEAQGETEAFF. The chain is built from TRBV6-1 and TRBJ1-1; tentatively, D is TRBD1 (5 bases). Trimming removed 0 bases at V and 5 bases at J, with 10 bases between. Germline assignment: CDR1 MNHNS and CDR2 SASEGT. This CDR3 is 14 amino acids long.

The chain has TRBV5-1 and TRBJ2-5; D is possibly TRBD2 (6 bases). The germline V gene encodes CDR1 SGHRS and CDR2 YFSETQ. CDR3 length equals 15 residues. The V end was cut by 0 bases, the J end by 4 bases, with 13 bases between. The CDR3 loop is CASSLGSGVGETQYF. CDR3 DNA: TGCGCCAGCAGCTTGGGTAGCGGAGTGGGAGAGACCCAGTACTTC.

The chain joins TRBV19 to TRBJ1-2; D gene uncertain. CDR1 is LNHDA, CDR2 SQIVND, per germline (reference sequence). Trimming stripped 0 bases from V and 6 bases from J, with 8 bases between. The CDR3 is 13 amino acids. CDR3 protein: CASSIDGQNGYTF. The CDR3 nucleotides read TGTGCCAGTAGTATAGATGGGCAAAATGGCTACACCTTC.

This rearrangement joins TRBV9 to TRBJ1-4; D is unclear. Trimming shortened V by 0 bases and J by 8 bases, and 14 bases separated the two germline ends. The germline CDR1 and CDR2 sequences are SGDLS and YYNGEE. The CDR3 contains 15 residues. The CDR3 loop is CASSVGKGLREKLFF. The CDR3 DNA reads as TGTGCCAGCAGCGTAGGGAAGGGCCTTAGGGAAAAACTGTTTTTT.

The V call is TRBV6-5, the J call TRBJ2-2; D gene uncertain. Germline V gene lookup returns CDR1 MNHEY and CDR2 SVGAGI. The V gene lost 0 bases and the J gene lost 4 bases, with 9 bases spanning the gap. This CDR3 is built from 15 residues. DNA of the CDR3: TGTGCCAGCAGTTACTCGGTGGCCTCCACCGGGGAGCTGTTTTTT. Translated, it gives CASSYSVASTGELFF.

The V call is TRBV7-9, the J call TRBJ2-2; no definite D call. There are 13 residues in the CDR3. The V gene's germline CDR1 is SEHNR and CDR2 FQNEAQ (reference sequence). Trimming took off 5 bases at V and 5 bases at J, with 9 bases between the two ends. This chain's CDR3 is CASSRVVTGELFF. CDR3 bases: TGTGCCAGCAGCCGGGTGGTTACCGGGGAGCTGTTTTTT.

J is TRBJ2-7 and V is TRBV4-3; possible D gene TRBD2, 6 bases. Deletions cut 6 bases from V and 4 bases from J, with 13 bases between. The CDR3 has 13 amino acids. The V gene's germline CDR1 is LGHNA and CDR2 YSLEER. CDR3 nucleotide sequence: TGCGCCAGCAGTGACGTGGGGGGTTACGAGCAGTACTTC. Translation gives CASSDVGGYEQYF.

The CDR3, as DNA: TGTGCCAGCAGCTTTGGGGAACTGGGCTACACCTTC. It specifies CASSFGELGYTF. The V gene is TRBV11-3, the J gene TRBJ1-2; D is ambiguous. Trimming took off 3 bases at V and 8 bases at J, with 10 bases between the two ends. This CDR3 region has 12 residues. Germline CDR1 reads SGHNT; CDR2 reads YENEEA.

V gene TRBV14 combines with J gene TRBJ1-2; D perhaps matches TRBD1 (5 bases). CDR3 size: 15 residues. Trimming left V 0 bases short and J 6 bases short, with 14 bases between. Germline lookup yields CDR1 SGHDN and CDR2 FVKESK. The CDR3 DNA reads TGTGCCAGCAGCCAAGATAGTAGGGACCTCAATGGCTACACCTTC. Translation: CASSQDSRDLNGYTF.

This clone was found once. V and J are TRBV28 and TRBJ1-2; TRBD1 agrees at 10 bases. CDR3 length equals 15 residues. The V gene's germline CDR1 is MDHEN and CDR2 SYDVKM. The trim removed 5 bases at V and 7 bases at J, leaving 10 bases unmatched. The CDR3 DNA reads TGTGCCAGCAGTGTGGACAGGGGGAGTCCCGGTGGCTACACCTTC. This codes for CASSVDRGSPGGYTF.

The chain links TRBV3-1 (or the pseudogene TRBV3-2) to TRBJ2-1; perhaps TRBD2 as D (5 bases). Per germline, CDR1 LGHDT and CDR2 YNNKEL (reference sequence). The CDR3 covers 18 residues. V lost 1 base, J lost 0 bases, and 16 bases lay in between. The CDR3 spells CASSQVVGKGGSYNEQFF. The CDR3 bases are TGTGCCAGCAGCCAAGTCGTTGGGAAAGGAGGCTCCTACAATGAGCAGTTCTTC.

This chain links TRBV10-3 with TRBJ2-5; TRBD2 is a possible D gene (5 bases). Trimming left V 4 bases short and J 1 base short, with 19 bases between. The germline CDR1 and CDR2 sequences are ENHRY and SYGVKD. The CDR3 has 17 amino acids. CDR3 amino acids: CAISGGWAENSQETQYF. CDR3 DNA sequence: TGTGCCATCAGTGGAGGGTGGGCAGAGAATAGCCAAGAGACCCAGTACTTC.

Worth noting for this clone: Other DNA sequences in this sample translate to the same CDR3. The V and J genes are TRBV6-5 and TRBJ1-2; 9 bases fit TRBD1. The CDR3 contains 13 residues. The V gene's germline CDR1 is MNHEY and CDR2 SVGAGI. The J segment lost 8 bases and the V segment lost 0 bases, leaving 1 base of the junction unmatched. CDR3 DNA sequence: TGTGCCAGCAGTTACTCGACAGGGGGAGGCTACACCTTC. As protein: CASSYSTGGGYTF.

The chain links TRBV11-3 to TRBJ1-1, with 7 bases that match TRBD1. Germline V lookup: CDR1 SGHNT, CDR2 YENEEA. Trimming took 5 bases from V and 3 from J; bases not matched to a gene: 9. The CDR3 spans 15 residues. The CDR3 nucleotides are TGTGCCAGCAGCAAACAGGGGTTAGGGTACACTGAAGCTTTCTTT. This codes for CASSKQGLGYTEAFF.

The chain has TRBV6-6 and TRBJ2-5, with D tentatively TRBD1 (6 bases). The CDR3 spans 16 residues. Trimming left V 6 bases short and J 7 bases short, with 24 bases between. Germline lookup yields CDR1 MNHNY and CDR2 SVGAGI (reference sequence). CDR3 DNA: TGTGCCAGCAGGCCAAGACAGGCTCGCTTTGGGCGGACCCAGTACTTC. This codes for CASRPRQARFGRTQYF.

The chain links TRBV6-5 to TRBJ1-5; possibly TRBD1 for D (6 bases). This CDR3 comprises 12 residues. With 7 bases removed from V and 7 bases from J, the gap between germline ends came to 11 bases. The germline V gene encodes CDR1 MNHEY and CDR2 SVGAGI. CDR3 sequence reads: CASNTGGQPQHF. The CDR3 DNA is TGTGCCAGCAACACGGGGGGCCAGCCCCAGCATTTT.